The clone carrying this T cell receptor beta chain was detected many times. What it binds is not known. TCRdb re-called the reads with MiXCR, one entry per CDR3 protein. The table shows almost 300,000 distinct CDR3 sequences, with about 8.8% occurring only once. This sample was taken from a study of T cell repertoires in cytomegalovirus infection. Study overall: Through public TCR beta signatures, both CMV infection and matching HLA type were indicated. Whole-study results and caveats: Carriage of CMV together with the relevant HLA was identifiable through cumulative public TCR beta family frequency. HLA-C-restricted CMV clonotypes gave the most frequent clonotype in two of eight donors.

CDR1 is MNHNY and CDR2 is SVGAGI in the germline V gene (reference sequence). The CDR3 runs 18 residues. Trimming at V came to 0 bases and at J to 3 bases, leaving 13 bases not matched to a gene. The clonotype was recovered from a human donor in good health (CMV status not recorded). Some clones in this sample may be carry-over from other donors' samples. V gene TRBV6-6 combines with J gene TRBJ1-1; 7 positions agree with TRBD1. The sequenced material came from PBMCs. Written as DNA, the CDR3 is TGTGCCAGCAGTTACTCGTCGGTGACAGGGCGGCGTCACACTGAAGCTTTCTTT. This encodes CASSYSSVTGRRHTEAFF.